The clone carrying this T cell receptor (beta chain) came up once. Antigen unknown. The data were taken from a study of PD-1 blockade in classical Hodgkin lymphoma. Study-level findings and limits: A significant rise in TCR diversity was seen by C4D1 for CD4+ cells but not for CD8+ cells. Initiation of nivolumab under 1 year after ASCT led to exclusion of patients. Sources of repertoire differences remain undefined, possibly disease activity or prior therapy.

The assay was immunoSEQ multiplex PCR, and TCRdb's table has in-frame clones only and misses some. Of some 93,000 clones in the sample, roughly nine tenths are singletons; the top ten hold around a tenth. CDR1 LNHDA and CDR2 SQIVND come from the germline V gene (reference sequence). Trimming took 9 bases from V and 8 from J; bases not matched to a gene: 15. This CDR3 has 16 amino acids. Every single patient, without exception, relapsed after autologous stem cell transplantation, and brentuximab vedotin exposure varied. The origin of this receptor is a human donor with classical Hodgkin lymphoma. The gene calls are TRBV19 and TRBJ2-1; 11 nucleotides align to TRBD2. Specimen: peripheral blood mononuclear cells (PBMCs), collected before the second cycle of nivolumab. CDR3 loop: CASALRGSGREDEQFF. Here the CDR3 DNA reads TGTGCCAGCGCGCTCCGGGGTAGCGGGAGGGAGGATGAGCAGTTCTTC.